Listed here are 9 T cell receptor beta chains from one sample, sequenced in a study of control samples from healthy donors and cancer patients. Some clones are missing from TCRdb's copy, which holds only in-frame ones; the method was immunoSEQ multiplex PCR. The sample includes some 220,000 clones, 85% to 95% of them seen just once. Sequencing input: blood. The receptors shown here come from a man aged 45-65 years in good health.

The chain employs TRBV5-5 and TRBJ1-1; TRBD1 is a possible D gene (5 bases). V shed 7 bases and J shed 1 base, with 14 bases lying between them. The CDR3 runs to 14 residues. Per germline, CDR1 SGHKS and CDR2 YYEKEE (reference sequence). CDR3 amino acids: CASGLGLTNTEAFF. For the CDR3, the DNA is TGTGCCAGCGGACTGGGACTTACGAACACTGAAGCTTTCTTT.

J is TRBJ1-2 and V is TRBV5-1; 7 bases are shared with TRBD1. J gave up 0 bases and V 4 bases, and 6 bases lay outside the gene matches. Looked up from germline, CDR1 is SGHRS and CDR2 is YFSETQ. The CDR3 extends over 15 amino acids. The CDR3 DNA is TGCGCCAGCAGCGTGAGTGGGACAGCTAACTATGGCTACACCTTC. This gives the protein CASSVSGTANYGYTF.

CDR3 coding DNA: TGTGCCAGCAGCTTAGAAATGTGGAGGGGCACTGAAGCTTTCTTT. Translated: CASSLEMWRGTEAFF. The chain combines TRBV7-2 with TRBJ1-1; D perhaps matches TRBD1 (5 bases). This CDR3 spans 15 amino acids. Germline V gives CDR1 SGHTA, CDR2 FQGNSA. V dropped 1 base and J dropped 4 bases, with 13 bases sitting between them.

The V call is TRBV5-1, the J call TRBJ1-1; D not certain. Trimming left V 1 base short and J 1 base short, with 14 bases between. The CDR3 length is 16 residues. Germline CDR1 reads SGHRS; CDR2 reads YFSETQ. The CDR3 sequence: CASSLFPQSGNTEAFF. The CDR3 coding sequence is TGCGCCAGCAGCTTGTTCCCCCAGAGCGGGAACACTGAAGCTTTCTTT. The complete variable domain, with remaining parts taken from reference TRBV5-1 and TRBJ1-1, reads KAGVTQTPRYLIKTRGQQVTLSCSPISGHRSVSWYQQTPGQGLQFLFEYFSETQRNKGNFPGRFSGRQFSNSRSEMNVSTLELGDSALYLCASSLFPQSGNTEAFFGQGTRLTVV.

This sequence joins TRBV7-9 and TRBJ2-5, with no clear D. Germline lookup yields CDR1 SEHNR and CDR2 FQNEAQ (reference sequence). CDR3 length equals 14 residues. V lost 5 bases, J lost 7 bases, and 17 bases lay in between. CDR3 residues: CASSLTHPSGTQYF. In nucleotides, the CDR3 is TGTGCCAGCAGCCTCACGCACCCCTCTGGGACCCAGTACTTC.

This chain connects TRBV5-1 to TRBJ1-3; D is ambiguous. CDR1 and CDR2 (germline): SGHRS, YFSETQ. CDR3 length equals 16 residues. Deletions cut 0 bases from V and 0 bases from J, with 10 bases between. The CDR3 nucleotides read TGCGCCAGCAGCTTGGGCCCCGGGGACTCTGGAAACACCATATATTTT. Its protein product is CASSLGPGDSGNTIYF.

The genes are TRBV7-8 and TRBJ2-1, with D possibly matching TRBD1 (5 bases). The CDR3 totals 16 residues. CDR1 is SGHVS, CDR2 FQNEAQ, per germline. The V end was cut by 0 bases, the J end by 0 bases, with 9 bases between. The CDR3 loop is CASSLAGAPSYNEQFF. DNA for the CDR3: TGTGCCAGCAGCTTAGCAGGGGCCCCCTCCTACAATGAGCAGTTCTTC.

The chain is built from TRBV27 and TRBJ1-2, with TRBD1 matching over 7 bases. The CDR3 loop spans 14 amino acids. The germline V gene has CDR1 MNHEY and CDR2 SMNVEV (reference sequence). After removal of 8 bases from V and 2 bases from J, the junction contained 8 bases not matched to a gene. Written as DNA, the CDR3 is TGTGCCAGCCGCAGGGGGGGTAACAACTATGGCTACACCTTC. It specifies CASRRGGNNYGYTF.

CDR3 sequence reads: CASKRSQTQYF. CDR3 coding DNA: TGCGCCAGCAAACGCAGCCAGACCCAGTACTTC. The chain has TRBV5-1 and TRBJ2-5; no reliable D call. Trimming took off 6 bases at V and 6 bases at J, with 9 bases between the two ends. Germline assignment: CDR1 SGHRS and CDR2 YFSETQ. The CDR3 totals 11 residues.